A selection of T cell receptor beta chains follows, all from one sample in a study of beta chain features in type 1 diabetes. Sequencing was performed with immunoSEQ multiplex PCR; in TCRdb, only in-frame clones are kept and a portion is missing. The sample has roughly 50,000 clones, 35% to 50% seen once; the top ten hold over 1.1%. The sequenced sample consisted of Tregs from blood. These TCRs come from a man aged 30 to 39 with type 1 diabetes. Both conserved end residues are part of each CDR3. The D gene is left open where the match is weak. The size field is filled for only some rows; it gives once, few, many or a size class.

D | J | V | length | size | CDR3 | DNA
TRBD2 | TRBJ2-7 | TRBV5-1 | 15 | few | CASSLERGRVLEQYF | TGCGCCAGCAGCTTGGAACGCGGGAGGGTGCTCGAGCAGTACTTC
NA | TRBJ1-1 | TRBV5-1 | 14 | NA | CASSLMGRVGEAFF | TGCGCCAGCAGCTTAATGGGCAGGGTTGGTGAAGCTTTCTTT
NA | TRBJ1-2 | TRBV6-4 | 13 | few | CASSDSGAYGYTF | TGTGCCAGCAGTGATTCAGGGGCCTATGGCTACACCTTC
NA | TRBJ2-1 | TRBV6-1 | 12 | NA | CASGSSYNEQFF | TGTGCCAGCGGGAGTAGCTACAATGAGCAGTTCTTC
TRBD1 | TRBJ2-7 | TRBV27 | 16 | NA | CASSFRGAGGPYEQYF | TGTGCCAGCAGTTTTAGAGGTGCAGGGGGTCCCTACGAGCAGTACTTC
NA | TRBJ1-1 | TRBV7-6 | 12 | NA | CASSLVDTEAFF | TGTGCCAGCAGCTTAGTAGACACTGAAGCTTTCTTT
NA | TRBJ1-5 | TRBV28 | 14 | NA | CASSEQYSNQPQHF | TGTGCCAGCAGTGAACAGTATAGCAATCAGCCCCAGCATTTT
NA | TRBJ1-5 | TRBV18 | 13 | NA | CASSPNREGPQHF | TGTGCCAGCTCACCAAACAGGGAGGGGCCCCAGCATTTT
TRBD2 | TRBJ2-1 | TRBV7-9 | 15 | NA | CASSLSSGRQGEQFF | TGTGCCAGCAGCTTGTCTAGCGGGAGGCAAGGTGAGCAGTTCTTC
TRBD1 | TRBJ1-1 | TRBV5-1 | 16 | NA | CASSLEGQGAWTEAFF | TGCGCCAGCAGCTTGGAGGGACAGGGGGCTTGGACTGAAGCTTTCTTT
NA | TRBJ1-3 | TRBV28 | 15 | NA | CASSFLLGGRNTIYF | TGTGCCAGCAGTTTCCTATTGGGGGGACGAAACACCATATATTTT
TRBD2 | TRBJ2-1 | TRBV7-2 | 14 | medium-sized | CASSSSGSLGEQFF | TGTGCCAGCAGCTCTAGCGGGAGTCTTGGTGAGCAGTTCTTC
TRBD1 | TRBJ2-2 | TRBV4-3 | 15 | NA | CASSRGQGITGELFF | TGCGCCAGCAGTCGAGGACAGGGAATAACCGGGGAGCTGTTTTTT
TRBD2 | TRBJ2-5 | TRBV5-1 | 17 | NA | CASSRNLSPGTRETQYF | TGCGCCAGCAGCCGTAACCTGAGCCCCGGGACTAGAGAGACCCAGTACTTC
TRBD1 | TRBJ1-5 | TRBV30 | 14 | NA | CAWSPRGLNQPQHF | TGTGCCTGGAGTCCCAGGGGGCTCAATCAGCCCCAGCATTTT
TRBD2 | TRBJ2-1 | TRBV5-4 | 17 | NA | CASSSRGSGPSYNEQFF | TGTGCCAGCAGTTCTCGAGGTAGCGGGCCCAGCTACAATGAGCAGTTCTTC